The source of this T cell receptor beta chain is a study of T cell repertoires in cytomegalovirus infection. TCRdb fed the reads into MiXCR, producing one record per CDR3 protein. The sample lists roughly 230,000 distinct CDR3 sequences, approximately 24% occurring once. After removal of 2 bases from V and 4 bases from J, the junction contained 5 bases not matched to a gene. Germline V gene lookup returns CDR1 MDHEN and CDR2 SYDVKM. CDR3 length: 15 residues. This clonotype was seen at least ten times. Sequencing input: CD8+ T cells from PBMCs. The chain links TRBV28 to TRBJ2-1, with 7 bases that match TRBD1. This TCR came from a human donor in good health (CMV status not recorded). Some clones in this sample may be carry-over from other donors' samples. CDR3 sequence (DNA): TGTGCCAGCAGTTTACCCTCGGACAGGTACAATGAGCAGTTCTTC. Its translation: CASSLPSDRYNEQFF.